Following are 14 T cell receptor beta chains from one sample sequenced in a study of monozygotic twins with inflammatory bowel disease (dated by TCRdb to about 2019). Receptor libraries were prepared by 5' RACE. The sample was run on an Illumina HiSeq 2500. TCRdb reprocessed the public reads and reports one entry per CDR3 protein sequence, without DNA. In this sample's table one finds around 410,000 distinct CDR3 sequences. The ten largest clonotypes hold around 2.5% of the sample. The specimen sequenced was blood. Receptor source: a human donor with ulcerative colitis or Crohn's disease, or a healthy co-twin of an affected twin (not recorded which).

V usage is TRBV28 and J usage is TRBJ2-2; TCRdb returns TRBD1, unconfirmable since there is no DNA. Germline CDR1 and CDR2: MDHEN and SYDVKM. This CDR3 comprises 14 residues. This CDR3 is CASSNWGGSGELFF. The full variable domain, in which reference TRBV28 and TRBJ2-2 provide the parts outside the CDR3, is DVKVTQSSRYLVKRTGEKVFLECVQDMDHENMFWYRQDPGLGLRLIYFSYDVKMKEKGDIPEGYSVSREKKERFSLILESASTNQTSMYLCASSNWGGSGELFFGEGSRLTVL.

The V and J genes are TRBV20-1 and TRBJ2-3; as DNA is missing, the TRBD2 call by TCRdb cannot be tested. The CDR3 spans 14 residues. CDR1 DFQATT and CDR2 SNEGSKA come from the germline V gene (reference sequence). The CDR3 reads CSASRGGRGDTQYF.

This sequence joins TRBV10-3 and TRBJ2-5; TCRdb proposes TRBD2, but this gene call is untestable without DNA. The germline V gene encodes CDR1 ENHRY and CDR2 SYGVKD. This CDR3 spans 13 amino acids. The chain's CDR3 is CAISFGRTETQYF.

V is TRBV5-6 and J is TRBJ2-3. Germline V gene data show CDR1 as SGHDT and CDR2 as YYEEEE. This CDR3 is 15 amino acids long. CDR3 sequence reads: CASSSYGLRTDTQYF.

The V gene is TRBV30, the J gene TRBJ1-5. In germline, CDR1 is GTSNPN, CDR2 SVGIG (reference sequence). CDR3 length: 14 residues. The CDR3: CAWIDGHRNQPQHF.

The J gene is TRBJ2-2, the V gene TRBV5-4; TCRdb's D call, TRBD1, is unchecked because there is no DNA. Per the germline V gene, CDR1 is SGHNT and CDR2 is YYREEE (reference sequence). The CDR3 is 15 amino acids. The CDR3 sequence: CASSLQGAPTGELFF.

The gene calls are TRBV12-3 or TRBV12-4 and TRBJ2-7; the TCRdb D gene call, TRBD1, has no DNA to confirm it. This CDR3 has 15 residues. CDR3: CASSSQGQGASEQYF.

This chain links TRBV27 with TRBJ2-5; TCRdb outputs TRBD2, but without DNA this stays unchecked. CDR1 MNHEY and CDR2 SMNVEV come from the germline V gene (reference sequence). This CDR3 has 15 residues. CDR3: CASRSRVAAQETQYF.

The rearrangement uses TRBV7-2 and TRBJ2-3; TCRdb reports TRBD1, a call that lacks DNA to check it against. The CDR3 contains 16 residues. Per germline, CDR1 SGHTA and CDR2 FQGNSA. The CDR3 here is CASSPGTGLITDTQYF.

The chain has TRBV3-1 and TRBJ1-5; the D gene TCRdb calls, TRBD1, cannot be checked with no DNA. This CDR3 contains 15 residues. In germline, CDR1 is LGHDT, CDR2 YNNKEL (reference sequence). This chain's CDR3 is CASSQSSPGNQPQHF.

This chain joins TRBV20-1 and TRBJ2-1. CDR1 and CDR2 (germline): DFQATT, SNEGSKA (reference sequence). There are 14 residues in the CDR3. CDR3 loop: CSARDGTTYNEQFF.

V usage is TRBV28 and J usage is TRBJ1-1. CDR1 and CDR2 (germline): MDHEN, SYDVKM. The CDR3 spans 14 residues. CDR3 protein: CASSLVTENTEAFF.

This chain links TRBV2 with TRBJ2-7; TCRdb's D call of TRBD2 is untestable without DNA. The CDR3 is 15 residues long. Germline V lookup: CDR1 SNHLY, CDR2 FYNNEI. The CDR3 region is CASSEEKRSSYEQYF.

J is TRBJ2-5 and V is TRBV5-4; there is no DNA to check the TCRdb D call of TRBD2. The CDR3 extends over 17 amino acids. Germline CDR1 SGHNT, CDR2 YYREEE (reference sequence). The CDR3: CASSLVLAGGPEETQYF.